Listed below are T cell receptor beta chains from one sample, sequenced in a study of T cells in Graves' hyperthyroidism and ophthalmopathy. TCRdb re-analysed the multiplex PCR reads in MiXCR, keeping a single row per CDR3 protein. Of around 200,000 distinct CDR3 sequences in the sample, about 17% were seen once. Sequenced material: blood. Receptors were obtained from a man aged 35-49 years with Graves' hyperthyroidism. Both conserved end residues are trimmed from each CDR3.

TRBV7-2	ASSPGTEETQY
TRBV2	ASSGSFTDTQY
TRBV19	ASKSSSAFADTQY
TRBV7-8	ASSIDLDTQY
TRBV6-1	ASSGQLTSNQPQH
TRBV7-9	ASSRTTGLMNTEAF
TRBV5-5	ASSSPGWEGCCGQF
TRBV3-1	ASSHPGTGNTEAF
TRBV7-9	ASSLIGRSYEQY
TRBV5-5	ASSPDRPTGELF
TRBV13	ASSSGTGRVSNEQF
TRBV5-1	ASSLDHEQF